This is a list of T cell receptor beta chains from one sample in a study of T-cell reconstitution after alpha-beta-depleted transplantation in children. TCRdb ran MiXCR on the PCR reads and lists one entry per CDR3 protein. The repertoire consists of some 200,000 distinct CDR3 sequences, with 9.7% occurring once and the leading ten covering approximately 5%. Source: PBMCs from the stem cell graft donor, taken from the stem cell graft. All receptors derive from a human donor who donated a stem cell graft to a child with SCID. CDR3s include the opening cysteine and the closing phenylalanine or tryptophan. Fields, in order: J gene, clone size, D gene, V gene, CDR3 protein, CDR3 DNA. The D gene is left open where the match is weak. Clone size is shown for a subset of rows, as once, few, many or a class of expanded clone.

TRBJ1-1,many,.,TRBV27,CASSFAGADTEAFF,TGTGCCAGCAGTTTTGCGGGGGCGGACACTGAAGCTTTCTTT
TRBJ1-2,few,.,TRBV5-1,CASSFAEGGRLNYGYTF,TGCGCCAGCAGCTTTGCCGAGGGGGGGCGATTGAACTATGGCTACACCTTC
TRBJ1-2,few,.,TRBV5-1,CASSPSQDYGYTF,TGCGCCAGCAGCCCCAGCCAGGACTATGGCTACACCTTC
TRBJ1-2,many,.,TRBV5-1,CASSSPLGLFGSASYGYTF,TGCGCCAGCAGCTCCCCGTTGGGTCTCTTCGGCTCAGCCTCCTATGGCTACACCTTC
TRBJ2-1,many,.,TRBV3-1,CASSPASGRPFF,TGTGCCAGCAGCCCGGCCTCGGGGCGTCCGTTCTTC
TRBJ2-7,many,TRBD1,TRBV20-1,CSARPPTGKTYEQYF,TGCAGTGCTAGACCACCGACAGGGAAAACCTACGAGCAGTACTTC
TRBJ1-1,many,.,TRBV4-1,CASSQDISGMGHTEAFF,TGCGCCAGCAGCCAAGACATATCGGGGATGGGTCACACTGAAGCTTTCTTT
TRBJ2-1,many,.,TRBV7-2,CASSLRAGLSRLYNEQFF,TGTGCCAGCAGCTTACGGGCCGGGCTCTCAAGACTTTACAATGAGCAGTTCTTC
TRBJ2-3,many,.,TRBV20-1,CSARVGTDTQYF,TGCAGTGCTAGAGTCGGGACAGATACGCAGTATTTT
TRBJ1-2,many,TRBD1,TRBV19,CASSMGTGAGYTF,TGTGCCAGTAGTATGGGGACAGGGGCCGGCTACACCTTC
TRBJ2-1,many,.,TRBV3-1,CASSQLSGVGNEQFF,TGTGCCAGCAGCCAACTCTCTGGGGTAGGCAATGAGCAGTTCTTC
TRBJ2-5,many,TRBD1,TRBV10-3,CAISSDRGSQETQYF,TGTGCCATCAGTAGCGACAGGGGATCCCAAGAGACCCAGTACTTC
TRBJ1-1,many,.,TRBV4-1,CASSRRAGGMNTEAFF,TGCGCCAGCAGCCGAAGGGCAGGAGGAATGAACACTGAAGCTTTCTTT
TRBJ2-7,.,.,TRBV5-1,CASSPGDSLTYEQYF,TGCGCCAGCAGCCCGGGGGACAGCCTCACCTACGAGCAGTACTTC
TRBJ2-5,many,.,TRBV20-1,CSAKGAGARNGMETQYF,TGCAGTGCTAAGGGCGCGGGGGCGAGGAATGGTATGGAGACCCAGTACTTC
TRBJ2-7,many,.,TRBV6-5,CASSYSSSYEQYF,TGTGCCAGCAGTTACTCTTCCTCCTACGAGCAGTACTTC